Listed below are T cell receptor beta chains from one sample, sequenced in a study of T cell changes during pregnancy in multiple sclerosis. Method: immunoSEQ multiplex PCR; TCRdb's copy keeps in-frame clones and lacks some. The table has around 53,000 clones, roughly 90% seen once. The source material was CD4+ T cells from peripheral blood mononuclear cells, sampled after pregnancy. The source of these receptors is a female donor with multiple sclerosis, enrolled in a pregnancy study. CDR3s include the opening cysteine and the closing phenylalanine or tryptophan. A D gene is named only where the DNA matches it firmly. Some rows mark clone size as missing; the rest say once, few, many or name a class of expanded clone.

NA,TRBJ2-3,TRBV18,NA,TGTGCCAGCTCGCCACCGGGGGCTGGCACAGATACGCAGTATTTT,CASSPPGAGTDTQYF
TRBD1,TRBJ1-2,TRBV7-3,NA,TGTGCCAGCAGCTTAACAGCAGGGGGCTATGGCTACACCTTC,CASSLTAGGYGYTF
NA,TRBJ2-4,TRBV18,NA,TGTGCCAGCTCAGCCCAGGTCGGCAAAAACATTCAGTACTTC,CASSAQVGKNIQYF
TRBD1,TRBJ2-7,TRBV15,NA,TGTGCCGCCAGCAGAGATGGAGGGGGACAGGGCTACGAGCAGTACTTC,CAASRDGGGQGYEQYF
NA,TRBJ1-2,TRBV6-5,once,TGTGCCAGCAAACCGGGGGGGGCAACCTATGGCTACACCTTC,CASKPGGATYGYTF
NA,TRBJ1-1,TRBV5-1,NA,TGCGCCAGCATCAGTACAGGGACCCCTGAAGCTTTCTTT,CASISTGTPEAFF
NA,TRBJ2-2,TRBV9,NA,TGTGCCAGCAAACGCCCCGGGAACACCGGGGAGCTGTTTTTT,CASKRPGNTGELFF
NA,TRBJ2-2,TRBV2,NA,TGTGCCAGCAGTGAAAGTAGATCCGGCACCGGGGAGCTGTTTTTT,CASSESRSGTGELFF
TRBD2,TRBJ2-1,TRBV7-3,NA,TGTGCCAGCAGCTCCGGGACTAGCTCCCATGAGCAGTTCTTC,CASSSGTSSHEQFF
NA,TRBJ2-5,TRBV5-5,NA,TGTGCCAGCGGCGACAGCCTGTACTTC,CASGDSLYF
NA,TRBJ1-2,TRBV7-6,NA,TGTGCCAGCAGCTTAACGGCTGGCCAGGGGAGCCCTAACTATGGCTACACCTTC,CASSLTAGQGSPNYGYTF
TRBD1,TRBJ1-2,TRBV27,NA,TGTGCCAGCAGTCCCGGGGACAGGCTAACTTATGGCTACACCTTC,CASSPGDRLTYGYTF
TRBD2,TRBJ2-3,TRBV5-1,NA,TGCGCCAGCAGCTTGGGGGGGACTAGCGGGGGTTCAGATACGCAGTATTTT,CASSLGGTSGGSDTQYF
NA,TRBJ1-4,TRBV19,NA,TGTGCCAGTGGGAGAGCCGCAACTAATGAAAAACTGTTTTTT,CASGRAATNEKLFF
NA,TRBJ1-1,TRBV5-4,NA,TGTGCCAGCAGCTTCCCCGGTGGCACTGAAGCTTTCTTT,CASSFPGGTEAFF
NA,TRBJ2-2,TRBV4-2,NA,TGTGCCAGCAGCCATAAGGGTCTCGGGGGCGGGGAGCTGTTTTTT,CASSHKGLGGGELFF
NA,TRBJ1-3,TRBV19,NA,TGTGCCAGTAGTATCCGCGGCAGGGTCGCCTCTGGAAACACCATATATTTT,CASSIRGRVASGNTIYF
TRBD2,TRBJ2-3,TRBV27,NA,TGTGCCAGCAGTACCCGACTAGCGGGGGGAGATACGCAGTATTTT,CASSTRLAGGDTQYF
NA,TRBJ2-7,TRBV5-6,NA,TGTGCCAGCAGCTTGGAAGGCGGGCCATCCTACGAGCAGTACTTC,CASSLEGGPSYEQYF
TRBD1,TRBJ2-3,TRBV7-9,once,TGTGCCAGCAGCCAGGGGGTAGGGGATACGCAGTATTTT,CASSQGVGDTQYF
NA,TRBJ2-3,TRBV6-5,NA,TGTGCCAGCAGTTACCAGGTGCGCACAGATACGCAGTATTTT,CASSYQVRTDTQYF
TRBD1,TRBJ1-2,TRBV18,NA,TGTGCCAGCTCACCTATCCAGGGGGAACTCTATGGCTACACCTTC,CASSPIQGELYGYTF
TRBD1,TRBJ2-5,TRBV11-3,NA,TGTGCCAGCAGCCTCGGGACAGGGCTCTTCCAGACCCAGTACTTC,CASSLGTGLFQTQYF
NA,TRBJ1-2,TRBV6-5,NA,TGTGCCAGCAGTTACTCGAGGTACCAGGGTAACTATGGCTACACCTTC,CASSYSRYQGNYGYTF
NA,TRBJ2-3,TRBV5-4,once,TGTGCCAGCAGCTTGGTATTGGATACGCAGTATTTT,CASSLVLDTQYF
NA,TRBJ1-2,TRBV5-4,NA,TGTGCCAGCAGTCCCGAGGCAGCCCACTATGGCTACACCTTC,CASSPEAAHYGYTF
NA,TRBJ2-3,TRBV7-3,NA,TGTGCCAGCAGGGCTGGGGGGGGGCCTGAGACGCAGTATTTT,CASRAGGGPETQYF
TRBD2,TRBJ2-2,TRBV5-4,NA,TGTGCCAGCAGCTTGCTTCTAGCGGGGGGGTTGAGCACCGGGGAGCTGTTTTTT,CASSLLLAGGLSTGELFF
NA,TRBJ2-3,TRBV4-3,NA,TGCGCCAGCAGCCAAGCCCTGCGCGATACGCAGTATTTT,CASSQALRDTQYF
NA,TRBJ2-1,TRBV4-1,NA,TGCGCCAGCAGCCAAGATGTGGGGGGGCGGAGGACATCAAGCTATGAGCAGTTCTTC,CASSQDVGGRRTSSYEQFF
NA,TRBJ1-3,TRBV9,NA,TGTGCCAGCAGCGTAAGAAGCACGTTGAGCTCTGGAAACACCATATATTTT,CASSVRSTLSSGNTIYF
NA,TRBJ2-7,TRBV6-1,NA,TGTGCCAGCAGTGCTAGTGCTGCCTACGAGCAGTACTTC,CASSASAAYEQYF
NA,TRBJ1-2,TRBV9,NA,TGTGCCAGCAGCGTGTACGGGGGTGGGGACTATGGCTACACCTTC,CASSVYGGGDYGYTF
NA,TRBJ1-2,TRBV4-3,NA,TGCGCCAGCAGCCAAGTTCTCGGGACATCAGGCTACACCTTC,CASSQVLGTSGYTF
TRBD1,TRBJ1-1,TRBV4-3,NA,TGCGCCAGCAGCCAAGCTTGGGGCCAGGGGGCTGAAGCTTTCTTT,CASSQAWGQGAEAFF
NA,TRBJ2-1,TRBV4-3,once,TGCGCCAGCAGCTACAGGAGAAATGAGCAGTTCTTC,CASSYRRNEQFF
TRBD1,TRBJ1-2,TRBV5-6,NA,TGTGCCAGCAGCTTGTTTGACAGGGGCCCTAGCTATGGCTACACCTTC,CASSLFDRGPSYGYTF
NA,TRBJ2-3,TRBV10-3,NA,TGTGCCATCAGTGACGGGGGTCGGACAGATACGCAGTATTTT,CAISDGGRTDTQYF
TRBD2,TRBJ2-1,TRBV4-3,NA,TGCGCCAGCAGCCAGAGGGATAGCGGGGGTGGGAATGAGCAGTTCTTC,CASSQRDSGGGNEQFF
TRBD2,TRBJ2-3,TRBV18,NA,TGTGCCAGCTCTCGGACTAGCGCCTCTAGCACAGATACGCAGTATTTT,CASSRTSASSTDTQYF
NA,TRBJ2-7,TRBV7-2,NA,TGTGCCAGCAGCTTATTCGGGCGGGACGAGCAGTACTTC,CASSLFGRDEQYF
NA,TRBJ1-1,TRBV19,NA,TGTGCCCAGGCACAGGGACGCCACACTGAAGCTTTCTTT,CAQAQGRHTEAFF
NA,TRBJ1-4,TRBV19,NA,TGTGCCAGCAACCGCAGGGGCTGGGAAAAACTGTTTTTT,CASNRRGWEKLFF
TRBD2,TRBJ2-5,TRBV7-8,NA,TGTGCCAGCAGCCGAAGGAGGACTAGCGGGGGAAAAGTGGAGACCCAGTACTTC,CASSRRRTSGGKVETQYF
NA,TRBJ2-1,TRBV7-3,NA,TGTGCCAGCAGCTTGGGGCGTGGACGGAATGAGCAGTTCTTC,CASSLGRGRNEQFF